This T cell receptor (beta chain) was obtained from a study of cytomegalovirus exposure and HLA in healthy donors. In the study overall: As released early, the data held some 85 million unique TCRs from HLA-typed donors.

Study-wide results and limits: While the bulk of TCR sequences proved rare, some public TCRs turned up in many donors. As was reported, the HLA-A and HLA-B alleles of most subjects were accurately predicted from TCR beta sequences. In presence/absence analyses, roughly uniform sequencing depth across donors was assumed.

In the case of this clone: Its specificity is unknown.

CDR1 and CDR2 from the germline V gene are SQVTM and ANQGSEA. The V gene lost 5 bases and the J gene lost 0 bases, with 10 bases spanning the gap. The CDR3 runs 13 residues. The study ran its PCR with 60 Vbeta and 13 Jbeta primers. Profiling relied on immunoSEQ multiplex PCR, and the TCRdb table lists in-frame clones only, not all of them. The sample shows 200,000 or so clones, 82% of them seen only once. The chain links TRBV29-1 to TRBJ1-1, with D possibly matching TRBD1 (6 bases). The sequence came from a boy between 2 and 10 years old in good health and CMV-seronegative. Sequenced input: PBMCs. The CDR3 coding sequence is TGCAGCGTTTCTGGACAGATGAACACTGAAGCTTTCTTT. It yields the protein CSVSGQMNTEAFF. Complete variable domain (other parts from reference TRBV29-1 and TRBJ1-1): SAVISQKPSRDICQRGTSLTIQCQVDSQVTMMFWYRQQPGQSLTLIATANQGSEATYESGFVIDKFPISRPNLTFSTLTVSNMSPEDSSIYLCSVSGQMNTEAFFGQGTRLTVV.